This T cell receptor (beta chain) derives from a study of T cell repertoires in ileal Crohn's disease. About the research overall: Median disease duration was nearly eight years; about 35% smoked at surgery. Postoperative therapy was given to about half: 11 thiopurines, about 19 anti-TNF agents. Study-wide points: Clonal expansions were more frequent in active smokers than non-smokers at surgery. High-frequency clones were more common in sorted CD8 than CD4 cells.

Sample time point: proximal margin of the surgical specimen (macroscopically non-inflamed). Concerning this clone: The target antigen is unknown.

Method: immunoSEQ multiplex PCR; TCRdb's copy keeps in-frame clones and lacks some. The sample shows 7,000 or so clones, 72% of them seen only once. The germline gives CDR1 SGHTA, CDR2 FQGNSA. Deletions cut 3 bases from V and 7 bases from J, with 13 bases between. The CDR3 consists of 14 residues. The chain combines TRBV7-2 with TRBJ2-1; D might be TRBD2 (6 bases). The receptor was derived from an adult with Crohn's disease. Sequencing input: ileal tissue. This chain's CDR3 is CASSFSGTQNEQFF. The CDR3 nucleotides read TGTGCCAGCAGCTTCTCCGGGACTCAGAATGAGCAGTTCTTC.